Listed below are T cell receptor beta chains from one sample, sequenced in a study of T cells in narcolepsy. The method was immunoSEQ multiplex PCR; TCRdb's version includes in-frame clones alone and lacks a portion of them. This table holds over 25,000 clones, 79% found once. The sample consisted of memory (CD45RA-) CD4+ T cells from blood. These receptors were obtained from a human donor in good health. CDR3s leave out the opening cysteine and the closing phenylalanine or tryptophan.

cdr3_aa: ASSSQGAYEQY
v_call: TRBV5-5

cdr3_aa: ASSRRSSGNTIY
v_call: TRBV28

cdr3_aa: ASSPDRGQPQH
v_call: TRBV6-4

cdr3_aa: ASSLGWDRRETQY
v_call: TRBV7-8

cdr3_aa: ASRSGTSGNTDTQY
v_call: TRBV5-1

cdr3_aa: ASSTRGTANTEAF
v_call: TRBV28

cdr3_aa: ASKIAPATPRAF
v_call: TRBV2

cdr3_aa: ASSLETPRTAGNTIY
v_call: TRBV4-1

cdr3_aa: ASIGGGAGTEAF
v_call: TRBV27

cdr3_aa: ASSLLGPNTGELF
v_call: TRBV5-1

cdr3_aa: ASSQAGRTLYGYT
v_call: TRBV4-1

cdr3_aa: ASSQEPSRDTIY
v_call: TRBV4-2

cdr3_aa: ASNQVESNEQF
v_call: TRBV19

cdr3_aa: ASSSLGQGDSFGANVLT
v_call: TRBV5-1

cdr3_aa: ASSPNSLNEKLF
v_call: TRBV6-1

cdr3_aa: ASSLSQGQGETQY
v_call: TRBV5-1

cdr3_aa: ASSEEINSPLH
v_call: TRBV2

cdr3_aa: ASSLGTDSYNEQF
v_call: TRBV7-3

cdr3_aa: ASSPGGPQEAQY
v_call: TRBV4-2

cdr3_aa: ASSGDWNEKLF
v_call: TRBV19

cdr3_aa: ASSLPGGTEAF
v_call: TRBV11-1

cdr3_aa: ASSPTLGGRIYEQY
v_call: TRBV28

cdr3_aa: ASSPRSGLQNTEAF
v_call: TRBV14

cdr3_aa: AITRWGTYEQY
v_call: TRBV6-1

cdr3_aa: ASSRQGYTEAF
v_call: TRBV7-2

cdr3_aa: ASSPQGGRADTQY
v_call: TRBV27

cdr3_aa: ASSQLGTGAHGRSGANVLT
v_call: TRBV4-1

cdr3_aa: ASSRGTGDNNEQF
v_call: TRBV5-1

cdr3_aa: ASRASPGSHYEQY
v_call: TRBV6-1

cdr3_aa: ASSEQGGDSTWQY
v_call: TRBV18

cdr3_aa: ASTSLVRPTEAF
v_call: TRBV5-3

cdr3_aa: ASSQVRDTQY
v_call: TRBV4-1

cdr3_aa: ASTSRAGGSYEQY
v_call: TRBV7-9

cdr3_aa: ASSLDRDRGLNTEAF
v_call: TRBV27

cdr3_aa: ASSLSDPESEQY
v_call: TRBV5-1

cdr3_aa: SASSYEQY
v_call: TRBV20-1

cdr3_aa: ASSVLGGGPYEQY
v_call: TRBV2

cdr3_aa: ASSLRTPNTEAF
v_call: TRBV13

cdr3_aa: AISPVEGKQY
v_call: TRBV10-3

cdr3_aa: ASSQGQHTDTQY
v_call: TRBV11-2

cdr3_aa: ASSQENGVGSYT
v_call: TRBV4-3

cdr3_aa: ASSDTSAGRFYEQY
v_call: TRBV19